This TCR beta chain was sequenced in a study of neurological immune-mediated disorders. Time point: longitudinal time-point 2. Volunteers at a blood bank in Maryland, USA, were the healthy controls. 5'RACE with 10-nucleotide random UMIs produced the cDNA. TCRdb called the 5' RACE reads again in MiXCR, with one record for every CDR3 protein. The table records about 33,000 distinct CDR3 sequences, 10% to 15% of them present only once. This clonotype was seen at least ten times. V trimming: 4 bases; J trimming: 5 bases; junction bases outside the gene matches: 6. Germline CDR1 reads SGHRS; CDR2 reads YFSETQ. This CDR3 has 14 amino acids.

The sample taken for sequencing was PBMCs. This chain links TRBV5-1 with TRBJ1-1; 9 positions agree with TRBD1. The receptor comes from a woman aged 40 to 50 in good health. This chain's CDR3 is CASSQQGAGTEAFF. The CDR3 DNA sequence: TGCGCCAGCAGCCAACAGGGGGCAGGGACTGAAGCTTTCTTT.